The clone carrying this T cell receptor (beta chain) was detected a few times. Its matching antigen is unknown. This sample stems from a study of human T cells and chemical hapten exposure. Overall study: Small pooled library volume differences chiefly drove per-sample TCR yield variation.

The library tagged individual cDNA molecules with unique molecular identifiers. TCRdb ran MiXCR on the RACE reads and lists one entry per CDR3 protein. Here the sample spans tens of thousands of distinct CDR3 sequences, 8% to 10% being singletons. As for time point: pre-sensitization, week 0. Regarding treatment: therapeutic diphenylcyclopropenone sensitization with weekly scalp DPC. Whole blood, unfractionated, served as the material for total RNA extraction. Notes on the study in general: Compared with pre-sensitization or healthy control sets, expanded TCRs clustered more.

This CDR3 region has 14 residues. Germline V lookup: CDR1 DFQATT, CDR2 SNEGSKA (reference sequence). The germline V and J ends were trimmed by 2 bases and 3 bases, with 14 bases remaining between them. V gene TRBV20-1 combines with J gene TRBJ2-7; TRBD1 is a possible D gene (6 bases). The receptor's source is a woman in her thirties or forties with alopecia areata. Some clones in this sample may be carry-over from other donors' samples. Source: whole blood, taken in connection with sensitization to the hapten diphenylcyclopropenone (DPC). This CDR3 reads CSARPLRTVYEQYF. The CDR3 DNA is TGCAGTGCTAGACCCCTGAGGACAGTCTACGAGCAGTACTTC.